These 30 T cell receptor beta chains share one sample of origin, sequenced in a study of radiation and T cells in renal cell carcinoma. Sequencing used immunoSEQ multiplex PCR; TCRdb keeps in-frame clones, though not all of them. The table lists around 76,000 clones, around 80% of them singletons. Time point meaning: blood 2 weeks post-SBRT. Described treatment: 15 Gy SBRT to primary tumor, nephrectomy 4 weeks later. Sequencing used blood, obtained from a patient whose treatment included radiotherapy and nephrectomy. These receptors were collected from a man aged 55 to 70 with renal cell carcinoma.

The rearrangement links TRBV6-5 to TRBJ2-3, with 13 bases identical to TRBD2. The germline gives CDR1 MNHEY, CDR2 SVGAGI. The V segment lost 6 bases and the J segment 4 bases; nucleotides outside the gene matches: 4. CDR3 size: 15 residues. For the CDR3, the DNA is TGTGCCAGCAGCCGGACTAGCGGGAGACCAGATACGCAGTATTTT. Its protein product is CASSRTSGRPDTQYF.

V and J are TRBV14 and TRBJ2-6; D ambiguous. V lost 4 bases to trimming and J lost 0 bases, with 7 bases between them. The CDR3 loop spans 15 amino acids. Per the germline V gene, CDR1 is SGHDN and CDR2 is FVKESK. CDR3 DNA sequence: TGTGCCAGCAGCCTCCTTAGCTCTGGGGCCAACGTCCTGACTTTC. Amino acid sequence: CASSLLSSGANVLTF. Complete variable domain (other parts from reference TRBV14 and TRBJ2-6): EAGVTQFPSHSVIEKGQTVTLRCDPISGHDNLYWYRRVMGKEIKFLLHFVKESKQDESGMPNNRFLAERTGGTYSTLKVQPAELEDSGVYFCASSLLSSGANVLTFGAGSRLTVL.

The chain recombines TRBV7-2 with TRBJ1-1; unclear D gene. Trimming pared 5 bases from V and 3 bases from J, leaving 4 bases between. This CDR3 is 11 amino acids long. Per the germline V gene, CDR1 is SGHTA and CDR2 is FQGNSA. CDR3 loop: CASSLYTEAFF. In DNA form, the CDR3 reads TGTGCCAGCAGCCTTTACACTGAAGCTTTCTTT.

The chain joins TRBV20-1 to TRBJ2-7; perhaps TRBD2 as D (6 bases). CDR1 and CDR2 from the germline V gene are DFQATT and SNEGSKA (reference sequence). With 3 bases removed from V and 4 bases from J, the gap between germline ends came to 7 bases. The CDR3 sequence is 11 residues long. CDR3 nucleotides: TGCAGTGCTAGGCGGGGATACGAGCAGTACTTC. Protein product: CSARRGYEQYF.

V gene TRBV5-1 combines with J gene TRBJ2-7; D is perhaps TRBD2 (5 bases). Trimming pared 2 bases from V and 2 bases from J, leaving 14 bases between. The CDR3 consists of 15 residues. Germline CDR1 reads SGHRS; CDR2 reads YFSETQ. For the CDR3, the DNA is TGCGCCAGCAGCTTCTCGGGAATGTCGACCTACGAGCAGTACTTC. Protein: CASSFSGMSTYEQYF.

The chain joins TRBV11-2 to TRBJ1-1; D may be TRBD1 (6 bases). The CDR3 is made up of 14 amino acids. CDR1 SGHAT and CDR2 FQNNGV come from the germline V gene. V lost 5 bases, J lost 1 base, and 11 bases lay in between. The CDR3 loop reads CASSHRAENTEAFF. The DNA for the CDR3 is TGTGCCAGCAGCCACAGGGCCGAGAACACTGAAGCTTTCTTT.

The count of this clone is one. V gene TRBV7-9 combines with J gene TRBJ2-7; a weak D match, TRBD2 (6 bases). Germline V gene data show CDR1 as SEHNR and CDR2 as FQNEAQ (reference sequence). The V end lost 0 bases, the J end lost 0 bases, and 9 bases lay between the germline ends. This CDR3 region has 15 residues. The CDR3 spells CASSLAGGTSYEQYF. In DNA form, the CDR3 reads TGTGCCAGCAGCTTAGCGGGCGGGACCTCCTACGAGCAGTACTTC.

The CDR3 sequence is CASSEASRLLTQYF. Written as DNA, the CDR3 is TGTGCCAGCAGTGAAGCGAGCCGGCTTTTGACCCAGTACTTC. V and J are TRBV6-1 and TRBJ2-5; no reliable D call. This CDR3 has 14 residues. V was trimmed by 0 bases and J by 7 bases, leaving 12 bases between them. Germline V gene sequence: CDR1 MNHNS, CDR2 SASEGT.

This clone was seen a few times. The V and J genes are TRBV28 and TRBJ2-2; TRBD2 matches 12 bases. The germline gives CDR1 MDHEN, CDR2 SYDVKM. Trimming cost V 1 base and J 4 bases; bases outside gene matches: 7. This CDR3 has 18 residues. CDR3 coding DNA: TGTGCCAGCAGTTTATATCTAGCGGGAGGGCCGATCACCGGGGAGCTGTTTTTT. It codes for CASSLYLAGGPITGELFF.

V is TRBV4-3 and J is TRBJ2-1; D not certain. CDR1 is LGHNA and CDR2 is YSLEER in the germline V gene. V was cut by 0 bases and J by 4 bases, with 10 bases left in between. The CDR3 sequence is 15 residues long. The CDR3 coding sequence is TGCGCCAGCAGCCAAGATCCAACGCTGTACAATGAGCAGTTCTTC. Its translation is CASSQDPTLYNEQFF.

This chain connects TRBV15 to TRBJ2-6; no clear D gene. CDR3 length equals 15 residues. Germline assignment: CDR1 LNHNV and CDR2 YYDKDF (reference sequence). Trimming removed 2 bases at V and 1 base at J, with 6 bases between. The CDR3 is CATSRSGSGANVLTF. The CDR3 nucleotides are TGTGCCACCAGCAGAAGTGGATCTGGGGCCAACGTCCTGACTTTC.

This chain uses TRBV7-2 with TRBJ1-2; D unresolved. Germline loops: CDR1 SGHTA, CDR2 FQGNSA. This CDR3 comprises 14 residues. V was clipped by 1 base and J by 3 bases, with 9 bases between them. CDR3 nucleotide sequence: TGTGCCAGCAGCTTAGTTCCCGGCGACTATGGCTACACCTTC. This gives the protein CASSLVPGDYGYTF.

The J gene is TRBJ1-2, the V gene TRBV9; TRBD1 matches 7 bases. The junction had 3 bases not matched to a gene; V was cut back by 4 bases and J by 3 bases. CDR3 length: 13 amino acids. Germline lookup yields CDR1 SGDLS and CDR2 YYNGEE. CDR3 nucleotide sequence: TGTGCCAGCAGCTTTACAGGGGACTATGGCTACACCTTC. It translates to CASSFTGDYGYTF.

The chain joins TRBV7-2 to TRBJ2-7; 8 nucleotides match TRBD2. Germline trimming cut 2 bases from V and 6 bases from J; bases unmatched to any gene: 9. The length of the CDR3 is 15 residues. Germline CDR1 is SGHTA and CDR2 is FQGNSA. CDR3 amino acids: CASSLILAGIGEQYF. CDR3 DNA sequence: TGTGCCAGCAGCTTAATATTAGCGGGAATTGGCGAGCAGTACTTC.

V gene TRBV6-5 combines with J gene TRBJ1-4, with D hard to call. The V end was cut by 5 bases, the J end by 8 bases, with 6 bases between. CDR3 length: 11 residues. Germline CDR1 is MNHEY and CDR2 is SVGAGI. CDR3 loop: CASSDEEKLFF. CDR3 nucleotides: TGTGCCAGCAGTGACGAAGAAAAACTGTTTTTT.

This rearrangement joins TRBV6-5 to TRBJ2-4; no definite D call. Germline-derived CDR1 and CDR2 are MNHEY and SVGAGI. Trimming took off 9 bases at V and 7 bases at J, with 22 bases between the two ends. The length of the CDR3 is 15 residues. The CDR3 DNA sequence: TGTGCCAGTAAATTCGCAGTATATTTGGGGAACATTCAGTACTTC. Translation gives CASKFAVYLGNIQYF.

This sequence joins TRBV5-4 and TRBJ2-2, with 7 bases that match TRBD2. V gave up 3 bases and J gave up 6 bases; unmatched junction bases: 8. CDR1 and CDR2 from the germline V gene are SGHNT and YYREEE (reference sequence). This CDR3 is built from 15 residues. The CDR3 spells CASSSIGGSPGELFF. DNA for the CDR3: TGTGCCAGCAGCTCGATCGGGGGGAGCCCCGGGGAGCTGTTTTTT.

CDR3 loop: CAISESREYGYTF. In DNA form, the CDR3 reads TGTGCCATCAGTGAGTCGCGAGAATATGGCTACACCTTC. The rearrangement uses TRBV10-3 and TRBJ1-2; D not certain. Germline values: CDR1 ENHRY, CDR2 SYGVKD. With 0 bases removed from V and 5 bases from J, the gap between germline ends came to 7 bases. This CDR3 region has 13 residues.

The rearrangement joins TRBV2 to TRBJ1-2; 7 bases fit TRBD1. This CDR3 spans 15 amino acids. Trimming removed 6 bases from V and 5 bases from J; junction bases left unmatched: 12. Germline loops: CDR1 SNHLY, CDR2 FYNNEI. As DNA, the CDR3 is TGTGCCAGCAGCGTAACTACGGGACAGAGTTATGGCTACACCTTC. Its protein is CASSVTTGQSYGYTF.

The V gene is TRBV28, the J gene TRBJ2-6; no reliable D call. The CDR3 runs 13 residues. Germline V gene sequence: CDR1 MDHEN, CDR2 SYDVKM. V was clipped by 9 bases and J by 0 bases, with 6 bases between them. CDR3 region: CASSDSGANVLTF. DNA of the CDR3: TGTGCCAGTTCTGACTCTGGGGCCAACGTCCTGACTTTC.

The chain employs TRBV5-1 and TRBJ2-6; D remains ambiguous. Between the trimmed V and J ends, which lost 6 bases and 0 bases, there was a span of 10 bases. The V gene's germline CDR1 is SGHRS and CDR2 YFSETQ. The CDR3 consists of 15 residues. As DNA, the CDR3 is TGCGCCAGCACCTCTAGGGCCTCTGGGGCCAACGTCCTGACTTTC. It encodes CASTSRASGANVLTF.

This chain joins TRBV6-6 and TRBJ1-4, with D possibly TRBD1 on 5 matching bases. The CDR3 extends over 16 amino acids. The ends were cut back, 5 bases at V and 8 bases at J, with 21 bases in the middle. Germline values: CDR1 MNHNY, CDR2 SVGAGI (reference sequence). This chain's CDR3 is CASSMSVRGLSEKLFF. The CDR3 region has the DNA TGTGCCAGCAGTATGTCAGTTCGGGGCCTGTCGGAAAAACTGTTTTTT.

This clone came up a few times. The chain joins TRBV5-4 to TRBJ2-1; D is possibly TRBD2 (5 bases). Germline V gene lookup returns CDR1 SGHNT and CDR2 YYREEE (reference sequence). The CDR3 spans 15 residues. Trimming stripped 2 bases from V and 0 bases from J, with 9 bases between. The CDR3 sequence is CASSFGGYSYNEQFF. In DNA form, the CDR3 reads TGTGCCAGCAGCTTTGGAGGCTACTCCTACAATGAGCAGTTCTTC.

In DNA form, the CDR3 reads TGCGCCAGCAGCCCGACAGGGCAGAATGAAAAACTGTTTTTT. Protein: CASSPTGQNEKLFF. The rearrangement uses TRBV5-1 and TRBJ1-4; 7 nucleotides agree with TRBD1. V lost 4 bases to trimming and J lost 5 bases; unmatched junction nucleotides: 5. The CDR3 covers 14 residues. CDR1 and CDR2 (germline): SGHRS, YFSETQ.

This chain links TRBV27 with TRBJ2-7, with 7 bases matching TRBD2. From germline, CDR1 is MNHEY and CDR2 SMNVEV (reference sequence). With V trimmed by 4 bases and J by 4 bases, 7 bases remained unmatched. The CDR3 consists of 14 residues. CDR3 bases: TGTGCCAGCAGTTCCCTACGGCGGGAGTACGAGCAGTACTTC. Its translation: CASSSLRREYEQYF.

The gene calls are TRBV4-3 and TRBJ1-4; tentatively, D is TRBD1 (6 bases). V was cut by 1 base and J by 5 bases, with 11 bases left in between. This CDR3 is 15 amino acids long. The germline gives CDR1 LGHNA, CDR2 YSLEER. DNA for the CDR3: TGCGCCAGCAGCCAAGGGGGGGCGATCAATGAAAAACTGTTTTTT. It is translated as CASSQGGAINEKLFF.

This clone was counted only a few times. The V and J genes are TRBV4-3 and TRBJ2-7; D perhaps matches TRBD2 (5 bases). The germline V gene has CDR1 LGHNA and CDR2 YSLEER. Trimming took 0 bases from V and 2 from J, leaving 11 bases between them. This CDR3 contains 15 residues. The CDR3 is CASSQDPSGTYEQYF. CDR3 coding DNA: TGCGCCAGCAGCCAAGACCCCTCGGGAACCTACGAGCAGTACTTC.

The J gene is TRBJ2-6, the V gene TRBV9, with 8 nucleotides matching TRBD1. The CDR3 sequence is 18 residues long. V lost 0 bases to trimming and J lost 0 bases; unmatched junction nucleotides: 5. Per the germline V gene, CDR1 is SGDLS and CDR2 is YYNGEE. CDR3 bases: TGTGCCAGCAGCGTAGGAAACAGGGGGGCCTCTGGGGCCAACGTCCTGACTTTC. Translation gives CASSVGNRGASGANVLTF.

CDR3 bases: TGCGCCAGCAGGGAAGTATTAAGCTCCTACAATGAGCAGTTCTTC. It codes for CASREVLSSYNEQFF. This chain links TRBV5-1 with TRBJ2-1; D call uncertain. The V and J ends lost 5 bases and 0 bases respectively, with 12 bases between them. The CDR3 covers 15 residues. CDR1 and CDR2 from the germline V gene are SGHRS and YFSETQ.

J is TRBJ1-2 and V is TRBV4-2; 10 bases align to TRBD1. Germline V gene data show CDR1 as LGHNA and CDR2 as YNFKEQ. V lost 4 bases to trimming and J lost 4 bases; unmatched junction nucleotides: 6. The CDR3 sequence is 15 residues long. The CDR3 protein is CASSRETGGLYGYTF. The DNA of the CDR3 is TGTGCCAGCAGCCGAGAGACAGGGGGCCTCTATGGCTACACCTTC.